A selection of T cell receptor beta chains follows, all from one sample in a study of blood T cells in healthy people across ages. TCRdb itself ran the 5' RACE reads through MiXCR, one entry per CDR3 protein. The table records 800,000 to 950,000 distinct CDR3 sequences, approximately 35% of them present only once. The source material was blood. Source of these receptors: a man aged 18 to 29 in good health. Both conserved end residues are part of each CDR3. A D gene is named only where the DNA matches it firmly. The listing skips clone size in some rows; elsewhere it reads once, few, many or a size class.

length: 15
J: TRBJ2-1
D: -
V: TRBV7-2
size: -
CDR3: CASSLSQGRTNEQFF
DNA: TGTGCCAGCAGCTTGAGCCAGGGGAGAACCAATGAGCAGTTCTTC

length: 12
J: TRBJ1-2
D: -
V: TRBV5-5
size: few
CDR3: CASSYEGVDYTF
DNA: TGTGCCAGCAGCTACGAGGGTGTTGACTACACCTTC

length: 15
J: TRBJ2-1
D: -
V: TRBV27
size: few
CDR3: CASSLGLRGYNEQFF
DNA: TGTGCCAGCAGTTTGGGACTCCGAGGGTATAATGAGCAGTTCTTC

length: 14
J: TRBJ2-3
D: TRBD2
V: TRBV29-1
size: -
CDR3: CSGTEAGGPDTQYF
DNA: TGCAGCGGTACCGAAGCGGGGGGGCCGGATACGCAGTATTTT

length: 15
J: TRBJ2-3
D: TRBD2
V: TRBV20-1
size: -
CDR3: CSATSGGAGTDTQYF
DNA: TGCAGTGCTACTAGCGGGGGGGCCGGCACAGATACGCAGTATTTT

length: 10
J: TRBJ2-1
D: -
V: TRBV20-1
size: -
CDR3: CSAPIDEQFF
DNA: TGCAGTGCTCCTATCGATGAGCAGTTCTTC

length: 14
J: TRBJ1-2
D: -
V: TRBV4-1
size: few
CDR3: CASSQGQSGRGYTF
DNA: TGCGCCAGCAGCCAAGGACAATCCGGCCGGGGCTACACCTTC

length: 14
J: TRBJ1-4
D: -
V: TRBV7-8
size: many
CDR3: CASSLEAVSTTLFF
DNA: TGTGCCAGCAGCCTAGAGGCAGTCTCCACGACTTTGTTTTTT

length: 15
J: TRBJ2-6
D: -
V: TRBV6-2/TRBV6-3
size: few
CDR3: CASSTGLAGANVLTF
DNA: TGTGCCAGCAGTACAGGATTAGCTGGGGCCAACGTCCTGACTTTC

length: 15
J: TRBJ2-7
D: TRBD1
V: TRBV10-3
size: -
CDR3: CAISEGQVLSYEQYF
DNA: TGTGCCATCAGTGAAGGACAGGTACTCTCCTACGAGCAGTACTTC

length: 15
J: TRBJ1-6
D: -
V: TRBV6-5
size: -
CDR3: CASSYKQGFASPLHF
DNA: TGTGCCAGCAGTTACAAACAGGGTTTTGCTTCACCCCTCCACTTT

length: 15
J: TRBJ1-1
D: -
V: TRBV5-6
size: few
CDR3: CASSLWGRVDTEAFF
DNA: TGTGCCAGCAGCTTGTGGGGCAGGGTGGACACTGAAGCTTTCTTT

length: 15
J: TRBJ2-5
D: TRBD2
V: TRBV4-3
size: many
CDR3: CASSQGLAAEETQYF
DNA: TGCGCCAGCAGCCAAGGCCTAGCGGCTGAAGAGACCCAGTACTTC

length: 15
J: TRBJ2-1
D: -
V: TRBV5-4
size: many
CDR3: CASSPPRWASDEQFF
DNA: TGTGCCAGCAGCCCTCCCCGGTGGGCTAGCGATGAGCAGTTCTTC

length: 15
J: TRBJ2-1
D: -
V: TRBV6-6
size: -
CDR3: CASRIESVEYNEQFF
DNA: TGTGCCAGCAGGATTGAATCGGTAGAGTACAATGAGCAGTTCTTC

length: 13
J: TRBJ1-1
D: -
V: TRBV11-2
size: -
CDR3: CASSLDRRTEAFF
DNA: TGTGCCAGCAGCTTAGATCGGCGCACTGAAGCTTTCTTT

length: 13
J: TRBJ2-7
D: TRBD1
V: TRBV6-6
size: -
CDR3: CASSYTGAGEQYF
DNA: TGTGCCAGCAGTTACACAGGGGCGGGCGAGCAGTACTTC

length: 12
J: TRBJ2-7
D: -
V: TRBV10-3
size: few
CDR3: CAISDTPYEQYF
DNA: TGTGCCATCTCCGACACCCCCTACGAGCAGTACTTC

length: 12
J: TRBJ1-2
D: -
V: TRBV7-6
size: -
CDR3: CASSPNKYGYTF
DNA: TGTGCCAGCAGCCCGAACAAGTATGGCTACACCTTC

length: 11
J: TRBJ1-4
D: -
V: TRBV20-1
size: -
CDR3: CSAIDRPSLFF
DNA: TGCAGTGCTATTGACAGACCGTCACTGTTTTTT